These 29 T cell receptor beta chains originate from one sample sequenced in a study of T cell responses to AZD1222 COVID-19 vaccine. Produced via immunoSEQ multiplex PCR; TCRdb's table is partial and in-frame only. The sample records some 180,000 clones, about 92% being singletons. The source material was peripheral blood, sampled on day 0 of AZD1222 vaccination. All receptors come from an adult in good health.

This chain links TRBV7-6 with TRBJ2-5, with a weak D call TRBD2 (6 bases). Between the trimmed V and J ends, which lost 5 bases and 5 bases, there was a span of 9 bases. There are 12 residues in the CDR3. CDR1 and CDR2 (germline): SGHVS, FNYEAQ. CDR3 bases: TGTGCCAGCAGCCCCCGGGGGGAGACCCAGTACTTC. Translating it yields CASSPRGETQYF.

The chain combines TRBV5-6 with TRBJ1-2; the D gene is possibly TRBD1 (6 bases). The germline V gene has CDR1 SGHDT and CDR2 YYEEEE. The CDR3 consists of 13 residues. Trimming took 3 bases from V and 7 from J, leaving 13 bases between them. In DNA, the CDR3 is TGTGCCAGCAGCTACACCGGGACAAGTGGCTACACCTTC. It codes for CASSYTGTSGYTF.

The rearrangement uses TRBV9 and TRBJ2-5; D is undetermined. V was trimmed by 0 bases and J by 5 bases, leaving 11 bases between them. Germline V gene data show CDR1 as SGDLS and CDR2 as YYNGEE. This CDR3 is 14 amino acids long. The CDR3, as DNA: TGTGCCAGCAGCGTAGCTCCAGGTGCGGAGACCCAGTACTTC. Its translation is CASSVAPGAETQYF. Together with reference TRBV9 and TRBJ2-5, the CDR3 gives the full variable domain: DSGVTQTPKHLITATGQRVTLRCSPRSGDLSVYWYQQSLDQGLQFLIQYYNGEERAKGNILERFSAQQFPDLHSELNLSSLELGDSALYFCASSVAPGAETQYFGPGTRLLVL.

The chain has TRBV18 and TRBJ1-6; the match to TRBD1 covers 8 bases. CDR1 and CDR2 from the germline V gene are KGHSH and LQKENI. The CDR3 is 14 amino acids. V gave up 8 bases and J gave up 5 bases; unmatched junction bases: 5. The CDR3 coding sequence is TGTGCCAGCCGACAGGGGCGGGATAATTCACCCCTCCACTTT. This sequence encodes CASRQGRDNSPLHF. Filled out from reference TRBV18 and TRBJ1-6, the complete variable domain reads NAGVMQNPRHLVRRRGQEARLRCSPMKGHSHVYWYRQLPEEGLKFMVYLQKENIIDESGMPKERFSAEFPKEGPSILRIQQVVRGDSAAYFCASRQGRDNSPLHFGNGTRLTVT.

This sequence joins TRBV9 and TRBJ2-5; a weak D match, TRBD2 (6 bases). CDR1 SGDLS and CDR2 YYNGEE come from the germline V gene. This CDR3 has 14 amino acids. V was shortened by 0 bases and J by 5 bases, with 11 bases between the two germline ends. CDR3 bases: TGTGCCAGCAGCGTAGGGACTACTCAGGAGACCCAGTACTTC. Protein sequence: CASSVGTTQETQYF.

The V and J genes are TRBV11-3 and TRBJ2-1; D may be TRBD2 (7 bases). Trimming shortened V by 2 bases and J by 10 bases, and 15 bases separated the two germline ends. The germline V gene encodes CDR1 SGHNT and CDR2 YENEEA. The CDR3 is 14 residues long. CDR3 nucleotides: TGTGCCAGCAGCTTATGGGCTAGGGGGGGAGAGCAGTTCTTC. Its protein product is CASSLWARGGEQFF. Combining the CDR3 with reference TRBV11-3 and TRBJ2-1 gives the whole variable domain EAGVVQSPRYKIIEKKQPVAFWCNPISGHNTLYWYLQNLGQGPELLIRYENEEAVDDSQLPKDRFSAERLKGVDSTLKIQPAELGDSAVYLCASSLWARGGEQFFGPGTRLTVL.

The CDR3 nucleotides are TGTGCCAGCCCGTTGGGGGAATCCAATGAGCAGTTCTTC. It translates to CASPLGESNEQFF. The chain employs TRBV18 and TRBJ2-1; D is possibly TRBD1 or TRBD2 (5 bases each). The germline CDR1 and CDR2 sequences are KGHSH and LQKENI. The CDR3 consists of 13 residues. Trimming took 8 bases from V and 6 from J, leaving 14 bases between them.

This chain joins TRBV7-2 and TRBJ2-1, with 7 bases aligning to TRBD1. This CDR3 is 13 amino acids long. Germline lookup yields CDR1 SGHTA and CDR2 FQGNSA. Unmatched junction bases numbered 8, after V lost 8 bases and J lost 7 bases. The CDR3, as DNA: TGTGCCAGCCTGAACAGGGGTTTGAATGAGCAGTTCTTC. Its translation is CASLNRGLNEQFF.

This chain joins TRBV11-3 and TRBJ1-6; D is possibly TRBD1 (6 bases). The V gene lost 0 bases and the J gene lost 9 bases, with 12 bases spanning the gap. CDR3 length: 15 residues. CDR1 SGHNT and CDR2 YENEEA come from the germline V gene. The CDR3 here is CASSLDSGARSPLHF. The DNA for the CDR3 is TGTGCCAGCAGCTTAGATTCGGGGGCTCGTTCACCCCTCCACTTT. Based on the CDR3 plus reference TRBV11-3 and TRBJ1-6, the full variable domain is EAGVVQSPRYKIIEKKQPVAFWCNPISGHNTLYWYLQNLGQGPELLIRYENEEAVDDSQLPKDRFSAERLKGVDSTLKIQPAELGDSAVYLCASSLDSGARSPLHFGNGTRLTVT.

The chain couples TRBV7-9 to TRBJ2-7, with 10 bases aligning to TRBD2. Germline-derived CDR1 and CDR2 are SEHNR and FQNEAQ (reference sequence). With 1 base clipped from V and 2 bases from J, the junction kept 11 bases outside the gene matches. This CDR3 spans 18 amino acids. The DNA for the CDR3 is TGTGCCAGCAGCTTAGGTCAGCGGGGGGGTCTTCATCCCTACGAGCAGTACTTC. Amino acids: CASSLGQRGGLHPYEQYF.

Only one count was recorded for this clone. The V call is TRBV28, the J call TRBJ2-1, with 8 bases fitting TRBD1. The CDR3 covers 13 residues. CDR1 and CDR2 (germline): MDHEN, SYDVKM. Trimming at V came to 5 bases and at J to 15 bases, leaving 12 bases not matched to a gene. CDR3 nucleotide sequence: TGTGCCAGCAGTCAGGACAGGGTTTTGGGGCCGTTCTTC. Residues: CASSQDRVLGPFF.

V is TRBV6-6 and J is TRBJ1-1, with 9 bases aligning to TRBD1. In germline, CDR1 is MNHNY, CDR2 SVGAGI (reference sequence). The V and J ends lost 2 bases and 5 bases, in that order; junction bases with no gene match: 3. CDR3 length: 14 amino acids. The CDR3 DNA reads TGTGCCAGCAGTTACCCGGACAGGGGTACTGAAGCTTTCTTT. Translation: CASSYPDRGTEAFF.

The chain couples TRBV3-1 (or the pseudogene TRBV3-2) to TRBJ2-7; D unresolved. Germline values: CDR1 LGHDT, CDR2 YNNKEL (reference sequence). The CDR3 runs to 15 residues. Deletions cut 4 bases from V and 5 bases from J, with 18 bases between. CDR3 in DNA: TGTGCCAGCAGCCTTACGCCCGGGCCTCGCCACGAGCAGTACTTC. Protein product: CASSLTPGPRHEQYF.

This clone was seen just once. The chain combines TRBV20-1 with TRBJ2-7; D perhaps matches TRBD1 (5 bases). The V end was cut by 2 bases, the J end by 4 bases, with 6 bases between. This CDR3 spans 11 amino acids. Germline CDR1 reads DFQATT; CDR2 reads SNEGSKA (reference sequence). The CDR3 DNA reads as TGCAGTGCTAGAAGACAGTACGAGCAGTACTTC. Its protein is CSARRQYEQYF.

This chain connects TRBV5-6 to TRBJ1-6; D gene uncertain. Germline V gives CDR1 SGHDT, CDR2 YYEEEE. V was pared by 3 bases and J by 10 bases, with 14 bases between. CDR3 length: 14 residues. In DNA form, the CDR3 reads TGTGCCAGCAGCTCAGCCGGCAACGGATCACCCCTCCACTTT. It codes for CASSSAGNGSPLHF.

This chain links TRBV6-5 with TRBJ1-2; D unclear. The CDR3 extends over 13 amino acids. The V gene's germline CDR1 is MNHEY and CDR2 SVGAGI. Deletions cut 8 bases from V and 7 bases from J, with 17 bases between. DNA of the CDR3: TGTGCCAGCTGGGAATTAGGCGTCTCTGGCTACACCTTC. This encodes CASWELGVSGYTF.

The chain uses TRBV2 and TRBJ1-1; possible D gene TRBD1, 6 bases. CDR1 SNHLY and CDR2 FYNNEI come from the germline V gene. The CDR3 runs 13 residues. Trimming cost V 7 bases and J 1 base, with 10 bases left between them. Written as DNA, the CDR3 is TGTGCCAGCAACAGGGACGGGAACACTGAAGCTTTCTTT. Translation: CASNRDGNTEAFF.

The chain couples TRBV5-4 to TRBJ2-7, with D uncertain. The CDR3 covers 15 residues. Trimming shortened V by 0 bases and J by 5 bases, and 15 bases separated the two germline ends. Germline-derived CDR1 and CDR2 are SGHNT and YYREEE (reference sequence). DNA for the CDR3: TGTGCCAGCAGCTTGGCGAGAGGAGTGGACCACGAGCAGTACTTC. Its translation: CASSLARGVDHEQYF.

Here the CDR3 reads CSARGDTIYF. CDR3 coding DNA: TGCAGCGCCCGGGGGGACACCATATATTTT. The chain combines TRBV29-1 with TRBJ1-3, with D perhaps TRBD1 (5 bases). Per germline, CDR1 SQVTM and CDR2 ANQGSEA. The V gene lost 7 bases and the J gene lost 8 bases, with 9 bases spanning the gap. The CDR3 covers 10 residues.

The CDR3 here is CASSAYRETGELFF. For the CDR3, the DNA is TGTGCCAGCAGTGCCTACAGGGAAACCGGGGAGCTGTTTTTT. The rearrangement links TRBV2 to TRBJ2-2; D may be TRBD1 (6 bases). Germline values: CDR1 SNHLY, CDR2 FYNNEI. V lost 4 bases, J lost 5 bases, and 11 bases lay in between. The CDR3 contains 14 residues. Full variable domain (rest looked up from reference TRBV2 and TRBJ2-2): EPEVTQTPSHQVTQMGQEVILRCVPISNHLYFYWYRQILGQKVEFLVSFYNNEISEKSEIFDDQFSVERPDGSNFTLKIRSTKLEDSAMYFCASSAYRETGELFFGEGSRLTVL.

The rearrangement uses TRBV11-2 and TRBJ2-7; D call uncertain. V was clipped by 5 bases and J by 5 bases, with 7 bases between them. The CDR3 has 11 amino acids. Germline V gives CDR1 SGHAT, CDR2 FQNNGV. The DNA for the CDR3 is TGTGCCAGCAGCCCATTCAACGAGCAGTACTTC. This translates into CASSPFNEQYF. The entire variable domain, with the rest obtained from reference TRBV11-2 and TRBJ2-7, is as follows: EAGVAQSPRYKIIEKRQSVAFWCNPISGHATLYWYQQILGQGPKLLIQFQNNGVVDDSQLPKDRFSAERLKGVDSTLKIQPAKLEDSAVYLCASSPFNEQYFGPGTRLTVT.

This clone occurred a few times. V gene TRBV4-1 combines with J gene TRBJ2-5; D is possibly TRBD1 (7 bases). The CDR3 loop spans 15 amino acids. Germline assignment: CDR1 MGHRA and CDR2 YSYEKL. V was pared by 5 bases and J by 5 bases, with 18 bases between. The CDR3 nucleotides read TGCGCCAGCAGCATCCCCGCGGCAGGGGGGGAGACCCAGTACTTC. Protein sequence: CASSIPAAGGETQYF.

This clone was seen only once. The V and J genes are TRBV3-1 (or the pseudogene TRBV3-2) and TRBJ1-2; D is perhaps TRBD1 (5 bases). The V end was cut by 3 bases, the J end by 3 bases, with 14 bases between. Germline loops: CDR1 LGHDT, CDR2 YNNKEL (reference sequence). The CDR3 extends over 15 amino acids. The chain's CDR3 is CASSHSTGTDYGYTF. CDR3 bases: TGTGCCAGCAGCCATTCCACGGGGACTGACTATGGCTACACCTTC.

The chain is built from TRBV6-5 and TRBJ2-3; the D is unclear. The CDR3 length is 12 residues. The V end lost 8 bases, the J end lost 1 base, and 7 bases lay between the germline ends. From germline, CDR1 is MNHEY and CDR2 SVGAGI. CDR3 DNA sequence: TGTGCCAGCCAGGACGGCACAGATACGCAGTATTTT. This sequence encodes CASQDGTDTQYF.

About this clone: This specimen includes other DNA sequences encoding the same CDR3. The rearrangement links TRBV25-1 to TRBJ1-2, with D possibly being TRBD1 (5 bases). The CDR3 totals 13 residues. Germline values: CDR1 MGHDK, CDR2 SYGVNS. Deletions cut 1 base from V and 4 bases from J, with 7 bases between. The CDR3 nucleotides read TGTGCCAGCAGTGAATCAGGGCCCTATGGCTACACCTTC. Its translation: CASSESGPYGYTF.

The CDR3 DNA is TGTGCCAGCAGCGTAGACCAGACACAAGAGACCCAGTACTTC. Its protein is CASSVDQTQETQYF. The chain couples TRBV9 to TRBJ2-5; D not certain. The CDR3 runs 14 residues. Trimming took 0 bases from V and 2 from J, leaving 8 bases between them. CDR1 is SGDLS and CDR2 is YYNGEE in the germline V gene.

This clone has only one observation. This rearrangement joins TRBV5-1 to TRBJ2-7; no clear D. Trimming stripped 1 base from V and 0 bases from J, with 5 bases between. The CDR3 spans 13 residues. Germline CDR1 is SGHRS and CDR2 is YFSETQ. This CDR3 is CASSLSTSYEQYF. CDR3 DNA sequence: TGCGCCAGCAGCTTGTCCACCTCCTACGAGCAGTACTTC. The complete variable domain, with remaining parts taken from reference TRBV5-1 and TRBJ2-7, reads KAGVTQTPRYLIKTRGQQVTLSCSPISGHRSVSWYQQTPGQGLQFLFEYFSETQRNKGNFPGRFSGRQFSNSRSEMNVSTLELGDSALYLCASSLSTSYEQYFGPGTRLTVT.

This chain joins TRBV29-1 and TRBJ1-2; 7 positions match TRBD1. CDR3 length equals 16 residues. Per the germline V gene, CDR1 is SQVTM and CDR2 is ANQGSEA. The V gene end was trimmed by 5 bases and the J gene end by 5 bases; junction bases not matched to a gene: 17. CDR3 protein: CSVFGDSLGFGYGYTF. In DNA form, the CDR3 reads TGCAGCGTTTTCGGGGACAGCCTTGGATTTGGGTATGGCTACACCTTC.

V and J are TRBV19 and TRBJ1-4; TRBD1 matches at 8 bases. The CDR3 has 15 residues. Per the germline V gene, CDR1 is LNHDA and CDR2 is SQIVND (reference sequence). J gave up 0 bases and V 5 bases, and 2 bases lay outside the gene matches. The CDR3 nucleotides read TGTGCCAGTAGTGTGGGACAGGCAACTAATGAAAAACTGTTTTTT. This translates into CASSVGQATNEKLFF.